Shown below are 3 T cell receptor beta chains from a single sample sequenced in a study of PD-1 blockade in classical Hodgkin lymphoma. Method: immunoSEQ multiplex PCR; TCRdb's copy keeps in-frame clones and lacks some. The data contain 4,000 to 5,000 clones, about 89% of them singletons. Every one of the patients relapsed after autologous stem cell transplantation (brentuximab vedotin exposure was variable). Purification of CD4+ T cells from thawed PBMCs was performed via magnetic negative selection. The sequences come from CD4+ T cells from blood, collected at baseline. Receptors were obtained from a human donor with classical Hodgkin lymphoma.

The chain couples TRBV4-1 to TRBJ1-4; maybe TRBD1 (6 bases). The CDR3 is made up of 18 amino acids. Germline assignment: CDR1 MGHRA and CDR2 YSYEKL. The V and J ends lost 1 base and 2 bases respectively, with 17 bases between them. The CDR3 sequence: CASSQALRGGGTNEKLFF. DNA of the CDR3: TGCGCCAGCAGCCAAGCTCTGCGAGGGGGAGGGACTAATGAAAAACTGTTTTTT.

Concerning this clone: Sequence at one end of the junction differs from germline and may be a read error. CDR3 region: CASSAGDVEPYGQYF. CDR3 DNA: TGTGCCAGCAGTGCAGGGGATGTGGAACCGTACGGGCAGTACTTC. This chain connects TRBV6-1 to TRBJ2-7; possibly TRBD1 for D (6 bases). The CDR3 loop spans 15 amino acids. Germline lookup yields CDR1 MNHNS and CDR2 SASEGT.

This chain uses TRBV7-3 with TRBJ2-3; 10 bases agree with TRBD1. Germline CDR1 and CDR2: SGHTA and FQGTGA. There are 15 residues in the CDR3. V lost 6 bases to trimming and J lost 4 bases; unmatched junction nucleotides: 7. CDR3: CASRRQGAKADTQYF. The CDR3 DNA is TGTGCCAGCAGGCGACAGGGGGCGAAGGCAGATACGCAGTATTTT.